This T cell receptor (beta chain) was identified during a study of T cell changes during pregnancy in multiple sclerosis. Produced via immunoSEQ multiplex PCR; TCRdb's table is partial and in-frame only. The repertoire holds under 110,000 clones, with about nine tenths as singletons. The receptor's source is a female donor with multiple sclerosis, enrolled in a pregnancy study. The starting material was peripheral blood, obtained after pregnancy.

The CDR3 is CASSPLDRAYGYTF. CDR3 coding DNA: TGTGCCAGCTCACCACTGGACAGGGCGTATGGCTACACCTTC. The chain recombines TRBV18 with TRBJ1-2; 8 bases agree with TRBD1. In germline, CDR1 is KGHSH, CDR2 LQKENI. The CDR3 extends over 14 amino acids. J gave up 5 bases and V 1 base, and 3 bases lay outside the gene matches.